These 8 T cell receptor beta chains came from one sample sequenced in a study of OX40 agonist ivuxolimab in advanced cancers. The repertoire was sequenced with immunoSEQ multiplex PCR; TCRdb's copy has only in-frame clones and lacks some. The sample has more than 20,000 clones; over 75% are singletons. The sample was CD4+ or CD8+ T cells sorted from blood, taken in a trial of the OX40 agonist ivuxolimab. Receptor source: an adult with an advanced solid tumor such as melanoma, head and neck, liver or kidney cancer.

This chain joins TRBV9 and TRBJ1-1, with a weak D call TRBD1 (6 bases). CDR1 is SGDLS, CDR2 YYNGEE, per germline. With 0 bases removed from V and 1 base from J, the gap between germline ends came to 19 bases. The CDR3 extends over 18 amino acids. CDR3: CASSVGWGGGSSNTEAFF. In nucleotides, the CDR3 is TGTGCCAGCAGCGTAGGGTGGGGAGGGGGATCTTCGAACACTGAAGCTTTCTTT.

This rearrangement joins TRBV15 to TRBJ2-3; 8 bases map to TRBD1. Unmatched junction bases numbered 0, after V lost 1 base and J lost 0 bases. This CDR3 comprises 15 residues. CDR1 and CDR2 from the germline V gene are LNHNV and YYDKDF (reference sequence). The CDR3 coding sequence is TGTGCCACCAGCAGAGGACAGGGGAGCACAGATACGCAGTATTTT. It encodes CATSRGQGSTDTQYF.

The chain has TRBV9 and TRBJ2-1; D ambiguous. The CDR3 totals 15 residues. The germline gives CDR1 SGDLS, CDR2 YYNGEE. With 2 bases removed from V and 0 bases from J, the gap between germline ends came to 9 bases. The DNA for the CDR3 is TGTGCCAGCAGCGTTCACCGGGTCTCCTACAATGAGCAGTTCTTC. It specifies CASSVHRVSYNEQFF.

The chain joins TRBV5-4 to TRBJ1-2; no firm D call. Looked up from germline, CDR1 is SGHNT and CDR2 is YYREEE (reference sequence). This CDR3 has 18 residues. With 2 bases removed from V and 6 bases from J, the gap between germline ends came to 26 bases. The DNA of the CDR3 is TGTGCCAGCAGCTTTTTCGGAGAACCCATCAATGCCGGGGATGGCTACACCTTC. Translating it yields CASSFFGEPINAGDGYTF.

V usage is TRBV18 and J usage is TRBJ1-2, with D maybe TRBD1 (6 bases). Germline V gives CDR1 KGHSH, CDR2 LQKENI. Deletions cut 3 bases from V and 8 bases from J, with 19 bases between. There are 15 residues in the CDR3. The CDR3 loop is CASSPEQGDEQGYTF. The CDR3 region has the DNA TGTGCCAGCTCACCGGAACAGGGAGACGAACAAGGCTACACCTTC.

The CDR3 DNA sequence: TGTGCCAGCAGCTTGGGGACGGGGACCTACGAGCAGTACTTC. It encodes CASSLGTGTYEQYF. The chain carries TRBV5-5 and TRBJ2-7, with D possibly being TRBD2 (5 bases). The germline V gene encodes CDR1 SGHKS and CDR2 YYEKEE (reference sequence). Trimming removed 0 bases at V and 2 bases at J, with 9 bases between. CDR3 length: 14 amino acids.

A few counts support this clone. V gene TRBV7-9 combines with J gene TRBJ2-5; D is possibly TRBD2 (5 bases). Germline lookup yields CDR1 SEHNR and CDR2 FQNEAQ (reference sequence). The CDR3 length is 14 residues. V shed 5 bases and J shed 2 bases, with 12 bases lying between them. DNA of the CDR3: TGTGCCAGCAGCCTCACGGAGGTACAAGAGACCCAGTACTTC. Amino acid sequence: CASSLTEVQETQYF.

The chain employs TRBV10-3 and TRBJ2-7; D not certain. The CDR3 runs 11 residues. Between the trimmed V and J ends, which lost 2 bases and 5 bases, there was a span of 4 bases. Germline V lookup: CDR1 ENHRY, CDR2 SYGVKD. The CDR3 loop is CAISEGHEQYF. The CDR3, as DNA: TGTGCCATCAGTGAGGGGCACGAGCAGTACTTC.